This TCR beta chain was retrieved from a study of neurological immune-mediated disorders. The CDR3 is 13 residues long. The V and J ends lost 3 bases and 5 bases, in that order; junction bases with no gene match: 4. From germline, CDR1 is DFQATT and CDR2 SNEGSKA (reference sequence). The authors made cDNA by 5'RACE with 10-nucleotide random UMIs. TCRdb independently ran MiXCR on the 5' RACE reads; one entry per CDR3 protein. The sample shows roughly 34,000 distinct CDR3 sequences, approximately 4.5% of them seen only once. It was from 2 million PBMCs stored at -80 C that the unsorted libraries were obtained. This clonotype was found a few times. Its antigen is unknown. The study, taken as a whole, reports: Across subjects, expanded clones had no CDR3 amino acid sequences in common, pointing to private repertoires in all groups.

Sequencing used PBMCs. This clonotype was obtained from a man younger than 35 in good health. The chain is built from TRBV20-1 and TRBJ2-3, with 8 bases that match TRBD2. The CDR3 bases are TGCAGTGCTAGCGGGGGGGCACAAGATACGCAGTATTTT. As protein: CSASGGAQDTQYF.